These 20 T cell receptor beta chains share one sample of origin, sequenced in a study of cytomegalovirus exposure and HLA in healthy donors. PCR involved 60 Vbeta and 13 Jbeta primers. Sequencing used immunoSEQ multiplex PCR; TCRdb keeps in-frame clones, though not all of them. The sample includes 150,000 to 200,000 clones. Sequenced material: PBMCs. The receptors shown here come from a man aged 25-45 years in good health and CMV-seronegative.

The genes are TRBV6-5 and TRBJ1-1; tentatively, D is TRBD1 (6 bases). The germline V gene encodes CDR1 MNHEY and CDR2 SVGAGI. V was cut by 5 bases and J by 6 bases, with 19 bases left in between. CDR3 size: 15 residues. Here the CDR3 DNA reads TGTGCCAGCAGTCCCCAGACAGGAGTCCTATCTGAAGCTTTCTTT. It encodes CASSPQTGVLSEAFF.

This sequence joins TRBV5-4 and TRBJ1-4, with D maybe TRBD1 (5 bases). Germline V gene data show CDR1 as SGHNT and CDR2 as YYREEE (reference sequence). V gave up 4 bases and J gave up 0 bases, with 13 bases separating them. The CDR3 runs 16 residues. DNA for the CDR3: TGTGCCAGCAGCCGGGGGACGGTTGCAACTAATGAAAAACTGTTTTTT. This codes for CASSRGTVATNEKLFF.

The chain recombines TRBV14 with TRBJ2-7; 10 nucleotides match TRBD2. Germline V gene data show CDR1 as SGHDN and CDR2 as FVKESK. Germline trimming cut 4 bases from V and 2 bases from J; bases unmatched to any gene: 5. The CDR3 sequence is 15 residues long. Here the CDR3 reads CASSPPGLAAYEQYF. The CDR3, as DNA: TGTGCCAGCAGCCCCCCAGGACTAGCGGCCTACGAGCAGTACTTC.

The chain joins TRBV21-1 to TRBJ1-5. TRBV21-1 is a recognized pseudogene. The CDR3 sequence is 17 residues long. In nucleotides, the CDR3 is TGTGCCAGCAGCAAAGCTGGCAGGGTCGGGGGTAATCAGCCCCAGCATTTT. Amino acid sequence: CASSKAGRVGGNQPQHF.

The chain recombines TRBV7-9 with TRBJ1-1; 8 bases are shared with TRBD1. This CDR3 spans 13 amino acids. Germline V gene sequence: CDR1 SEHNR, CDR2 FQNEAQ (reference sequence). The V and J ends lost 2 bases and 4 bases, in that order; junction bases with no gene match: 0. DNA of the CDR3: TGTGCCAGCAGCTTACAGGGGGCCACTGAAGCTTTCTTT. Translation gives CASSLQGATEAFF.

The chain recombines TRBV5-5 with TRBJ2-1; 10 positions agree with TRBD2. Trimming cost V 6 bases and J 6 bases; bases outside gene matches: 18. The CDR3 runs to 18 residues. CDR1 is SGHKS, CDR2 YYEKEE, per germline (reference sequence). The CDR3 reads CASTFRDSPGLAINEQFF. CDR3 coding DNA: TGTGCCAGCACTTTTCGAGACAGCCCGGGACTAGCGATCAATGAGCAGTTCTTC.

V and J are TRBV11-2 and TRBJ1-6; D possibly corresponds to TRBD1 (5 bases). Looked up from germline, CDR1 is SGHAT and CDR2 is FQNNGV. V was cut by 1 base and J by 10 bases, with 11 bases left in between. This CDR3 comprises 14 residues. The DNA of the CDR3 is TGTGCCAGCAGCTTAGGACAGTATCCCTCACCCCTCCACTTT. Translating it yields CASSLGQYPSPLHF.

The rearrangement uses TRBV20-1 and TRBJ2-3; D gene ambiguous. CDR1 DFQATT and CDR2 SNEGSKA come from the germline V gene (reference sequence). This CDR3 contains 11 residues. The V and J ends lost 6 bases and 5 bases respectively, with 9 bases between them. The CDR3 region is CSARTGDTQYF. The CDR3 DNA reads TGCAGTGCGAGAACGGGAGATACGCAGTATTTT.

CDR3 residues: CSALLGGPGNTIYF. DNA of the CDR3: TGCAGCGCGCTACTAGGAGGGCCTGGAAACACCATATATTTT. The J gene is TRBJ1-3, the V gene TRBV29-1; D is ambiguous. Germline CDR1 is SQVTM and CDR2 is ANQGSEA. The CDR3 is made up of 14 amino acids. The V gene lost 7 bases and the J gene lost 2 bases, with 15 bases spanning the gap. The full variable domain, its missing parts supplied by reference TRBV29-1 and TRBJ1-3, is SAVISQKPSRDICQRGTSLTIQCQVDSQVTMMFWYRQQPGQSLTLIATANQGSEATYESGFVIDKFPISRPNLTFSTLTVSNMSPEDSSIYLCSALLGGPGNTIYFGEGSWLTVV.

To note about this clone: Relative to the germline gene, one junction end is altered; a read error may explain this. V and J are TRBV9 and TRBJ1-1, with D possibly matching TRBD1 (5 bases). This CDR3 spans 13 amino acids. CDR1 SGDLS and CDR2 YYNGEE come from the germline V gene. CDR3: CASSVARGGRVRF. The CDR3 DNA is TGTGCCAGCAGCGTAGCTCGGGGGGGGAGAGTGCGTTTT.

The CDR3 bases are TGCGCCAGCAGGAGGGATTCTTTCGGCTACACCTTC. As protein: CASRRDSFGYTF. The chain is built from TRBV10-2 and TRBJ1-2; D ambiguous. Germline V lookup: CDR1 WSHSY, CDR2 SAAADI. Trimming removed 6 bases from V and 8 bases from J, with 13 bases in between. The CDR3 runs 12 residues.

The CDR3 bases are TGTGCCAGCAGCGGAACCGGGTCCACGTCTGAGACCCAGTACTTC. It yields the protein CASSGTGSTSETQYF. The genes are TRBV5-8 and TRBJ2-5; D unclear. V dropped 4 bases and J dropped 5 bases, with 18 bases sitting between them. The CDR3 has 15 amino acids. Germline V gene data show CDR1 as SGHTS and CDR2 as YDEGEE.

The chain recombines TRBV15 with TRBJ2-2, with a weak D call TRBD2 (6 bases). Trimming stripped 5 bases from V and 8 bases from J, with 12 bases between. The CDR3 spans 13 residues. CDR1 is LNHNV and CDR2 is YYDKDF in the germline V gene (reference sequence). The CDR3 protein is CATSGGSLGELFF. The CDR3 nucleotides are TGTGCCACCAGCGGGGGGAGCTTGGGGGAGCTGTTTTTT.

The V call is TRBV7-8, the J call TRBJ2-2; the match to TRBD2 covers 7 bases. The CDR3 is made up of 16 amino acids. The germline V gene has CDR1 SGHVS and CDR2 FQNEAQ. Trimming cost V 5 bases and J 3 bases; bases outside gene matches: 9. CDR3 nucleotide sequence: TGTGCCAGCAGCGTGGGGGGGTCAGGGTACACCGGGGAGCTGTTTTTT. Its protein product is CASSVGGSGYTGELFF.

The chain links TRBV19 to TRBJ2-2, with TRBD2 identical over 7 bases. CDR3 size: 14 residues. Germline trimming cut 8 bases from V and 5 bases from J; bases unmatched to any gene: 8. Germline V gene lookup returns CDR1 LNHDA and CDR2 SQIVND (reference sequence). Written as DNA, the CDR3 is TGTGCCAGTGAAGCGGGACTAACTACCGGGGAGCTGTTTTTT. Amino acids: CASEAGLTTGELFF.

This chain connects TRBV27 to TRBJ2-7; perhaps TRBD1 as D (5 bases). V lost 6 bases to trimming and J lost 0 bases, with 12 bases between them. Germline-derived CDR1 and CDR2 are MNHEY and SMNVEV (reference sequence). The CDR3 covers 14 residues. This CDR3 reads CASSRVWGSYEQYF. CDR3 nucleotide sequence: TGTGCCAGCAGCAGGGTCTGGGGCTCCTACGAGCAGTACTTC.

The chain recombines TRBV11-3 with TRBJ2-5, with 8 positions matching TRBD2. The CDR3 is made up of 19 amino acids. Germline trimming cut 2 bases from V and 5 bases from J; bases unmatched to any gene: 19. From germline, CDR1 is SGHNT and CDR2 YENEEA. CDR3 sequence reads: CASSLKFGAGGLLGETQYF. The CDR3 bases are TGTGCCAGCAGCTTAAAGTTTGGGGCGGGAGGCCTGCTGGGGGAGACCCAGTACTTC.

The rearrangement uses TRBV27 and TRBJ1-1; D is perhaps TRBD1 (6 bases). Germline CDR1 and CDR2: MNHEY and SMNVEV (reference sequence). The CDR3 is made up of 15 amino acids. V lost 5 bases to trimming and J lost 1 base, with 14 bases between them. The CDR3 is CASSPGGGSNTEAFF. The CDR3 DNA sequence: TGTGCCAGCAGTCCGGGGGGGGGCTCGAACACTGAAGCTTTCTTT.

CDR3 protein: CASSVRDFRTDTQYF. CDR3 in DNA: TGTGCCAGCAGCGTCAGGGACTTCCGCACAGATACGCAGTATTTT. The gene calls are TRBV9 and TRBJ2-3; TRBD2 is a possible D gene (6 bases). V was trimmed by 2 bases and J by 1 base, leaving 11 bases between them. This CDR3 region has 15 residues. CDR1 SGDLS and CDR2 YYNGEE come from the germline V gene.

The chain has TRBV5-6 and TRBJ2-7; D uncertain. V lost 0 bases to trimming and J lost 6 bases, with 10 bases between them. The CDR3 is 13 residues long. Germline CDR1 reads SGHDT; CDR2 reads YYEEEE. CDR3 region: CASSLAASSEQYF. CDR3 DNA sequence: TGTGCCAGCAGCTTGGCCGCTAGTTCCGAGCAGTACTTC.